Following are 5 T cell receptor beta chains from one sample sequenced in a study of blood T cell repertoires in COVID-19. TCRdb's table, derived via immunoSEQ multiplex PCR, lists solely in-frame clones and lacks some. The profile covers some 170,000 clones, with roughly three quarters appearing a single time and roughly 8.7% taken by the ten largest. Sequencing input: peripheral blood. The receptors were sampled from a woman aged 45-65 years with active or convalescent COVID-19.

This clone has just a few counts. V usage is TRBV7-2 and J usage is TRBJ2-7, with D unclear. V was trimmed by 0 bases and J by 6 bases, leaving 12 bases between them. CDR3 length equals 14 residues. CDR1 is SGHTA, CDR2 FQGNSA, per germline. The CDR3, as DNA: TGTGCCAGCAGCTTAGCACCAGGCTACTCCGAGCAGTACTTC. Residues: CASSLAPGYSEQYF.

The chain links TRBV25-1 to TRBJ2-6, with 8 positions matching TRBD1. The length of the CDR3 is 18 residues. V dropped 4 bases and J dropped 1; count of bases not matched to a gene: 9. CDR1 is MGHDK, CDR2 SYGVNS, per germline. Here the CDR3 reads CASSALGQGGSGANVLTF. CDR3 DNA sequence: TGTGCCAGCAGTGCCCTCGGACAGGGAGGTTCTGGGGCCAACGTCCTGACTTTC.

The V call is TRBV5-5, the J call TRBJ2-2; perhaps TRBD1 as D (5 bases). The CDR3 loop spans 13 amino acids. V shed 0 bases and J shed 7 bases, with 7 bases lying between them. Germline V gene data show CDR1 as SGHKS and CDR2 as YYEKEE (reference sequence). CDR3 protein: CASSLVQDGELFF. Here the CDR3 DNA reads TGTGCCAGCAGCTTGGTACAGGACGGGGAGCTGTTTTTT.

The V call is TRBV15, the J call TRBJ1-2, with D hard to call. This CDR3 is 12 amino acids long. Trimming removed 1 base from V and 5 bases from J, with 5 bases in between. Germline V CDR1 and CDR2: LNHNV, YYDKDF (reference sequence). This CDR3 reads CATSRGTYGYTF. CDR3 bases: TGTGCCACCAGCAGAGGGACTTATGGCTACACCTTC.

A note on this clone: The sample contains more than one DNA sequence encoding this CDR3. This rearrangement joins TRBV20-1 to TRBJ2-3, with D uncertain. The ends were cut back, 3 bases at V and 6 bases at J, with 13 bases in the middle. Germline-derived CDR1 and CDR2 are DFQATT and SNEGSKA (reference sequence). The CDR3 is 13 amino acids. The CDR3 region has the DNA TGCAGTGCTAGTCCTAGGCTCGGGGATACGCAGTATTTT. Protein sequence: CSASPRLGDTQYF.